Listed below are T cell receptor beta chains from one sample, sequenced in a study of beta chain features in type 1 diabetes. The data were produced by immunoSEQ multiplex PCR, yet TCRdb's version contains in-frame clones alone and is incomplete. Among 600,000 to 750,000 clones listed, around 12% were seen once. Material for sequencing was naive CD4+ T cells from blood. These TCRs come from a man younger than 40 with type 1 diabetes. Each CDR3 is given with its conserved first and last residue. D genes are given only for firm matches. A clone size is listed for some rows: how often the clone was seen (once, few, many), or a class if it is expanded.

j_call,cdr3_length,d_call,clone_size,v_call,cdr3_aa,cdr3_nt
TRBJ1-1,15,TRBD1,-,TRBV4-2,CASSQQQGEDTEAFF,TGTGCCAGCAGCCAGCAACAGGGGGAGGACACTGAAGCTTTCTTT
TRBJ1-6,16,-,-,TRBV10-3,CAISESRGGSDSPLHF,TGTGCCATCAGTGAGTCTCGGGGGGGCTCAGATTCACCCCTCCACTTT
TRBJ2-2,13,-,-,TRBV7-2,CASSFGGSGELFF,TGTGCCAGCAGCTTTGGGGGCTCCGGGGAGCTGTTTTTT
TRBJ1-1,12,TRBD1,few,TRBV28,CASSFSDRGAFF,TGTGCCAGCAGTTTCTCGGACAGGGGTGCTTTCTTT
TRBJ1-1,14,-,few,TRBV5-1,CASSLRTANTEAFF,TGCGCCAGCAGCCTCCGGACGGCGAACACTGAAGCTTTCTTT
TRBJ1-2,11,-,-,TRBV30,CAWSVLYGYTF,TGTGCCTGGAGTGTACTATATGGCTACACCTTC
TRBJ2-5,16,TRBD1,-,TRBV9,CASSVQPTGAQETQYF,TGTGCCAGCAGCGTACAACCGACAGGGGCTCAAGAGACCCAGTACTTC
TRBJ1-4,13,-,-,TRBV19,CAVRDTRGEKLFF,TGTGCCGTCCGGGACACCCGCGGGGAAAAACTGTTTTTT
TRBJ2-3,12,TRBD1,-,TRBV9,CASAPGGDTQYF,TGTGCCAGCGCTCCAGGGGGAGATACGCAGTATTTT
TRBJ2-1,12,-,few,TRBV4-3,CASSQEPNEQFF,TGCGCCAGCAGCCAAGAACCCAATGAGCAGTTCTTC
TRBJ2-7,18,TRBD1,-,TRBV7-2,CASSLAPEPRTGPSEQYF,TGTGCCAGCAGCTTAGCCCCGGAGCCCCGGACAGGGCCCTCCGAGCAGTACTTC
TRBJ1-6,13,-,-,TRBV6-5,CASSYQRDSPLHF,TGTGCCAGCAGTTACCAAAGGGATTCACCCCTCCACTTT
TRBJ2-1,16,-,few,TRBV15,CATSTSGTFSYNEQFF,TGTGCCACCAGCACCTCCGGGACTTTCTCCTACAATGAGCAGTTCTTC
TRBJ2-7,12,-,few,TRBV7-9,CASSLNSYEQYF,TGTGCCAGCAGCCTGAACTCCTACGAGCAGTACTTC
TRBJ2-2,16,TRBD2,few,TRBV10-3,CAIGRAGRSNTGELFF,TGTGCCATCGGGCGAGCGGGGAGGTCGAACACCGGGGAGCTGTTTTTT
TRBJ2-3,17,-,few,TRBV5-4,CASSSPGTGTSTDTQYF,TGTGCCAGCAGCTCCCCTGGCACGGGGACTAGCACAGATACGCAGTATTTT
TRBJ1-2,15,-,few,TRBV5-1,CASSFNRGQNYGYTF,TGCGCCAGCAGCTTCAATCGGGGGCAGAACTATGGCTACACCTTC
TRBJ1-5,17,TRBD1,-,TRBV19,CASSIGQGAGSNQPQHF,TGTGCCAGTAGTATAGGACAGGGGGCCGGTAGCAATCAGCCCCAGCATTTT
TRBJ2-1,16,TRBD1,-,TRBV9,CASSVGGGQGYNEQFF,TGTGCCAGCAGCGTAGGAGGAGGACAGGGGTACAATGAGCAGTTCTTC
TRBJ1-5,13,-,-,TRBV7-8,CASSLNQDQPQHF,TGTGCCAGCAGCTTAAATCAGGATCAGCCCCAGCATTTT
TRBJ1-3,12,-,-,TRBV30,CAWRTRGNTIYF,TGTGCCTGGCGGACCCGGGGAAACACCATATATTTT
TRBJ2-2,14,TRBD1,-,TRBV9,CASSVAGTVGELFF,TGTGCCAGCAGCGTAGCTGGGACAGTGGGGGAGCTGTTTTTT
TRBJ1-2,15,TRBD1,few,TRBV9,CASSGGQGVNYGYTF,TGTGCCAGCAGCGGGGGACAGGGGGTTAACTATGGCTACACCTTC
TRBJ2-1,15,-,once,TRBV9,CASSVDGGTYNEQFF,TGTGCCAGCAGCGTAGATGGCGGAACCTACAATGAGCAGTTCTTC
TRBJ1-1,14,-,few,TRBV7-3,CASSLNQQNTEAFF,TGTGCCAGCAGCTTAAATCAGCAGAACACTGAAGCTTTCTTT
TRBJ1-1,15,-,few,TRBV2,CASTLRGRRGTEAFF,TGTGCCAGCACCCTACGTGGACGGCGGGGGACTGAAGCTTTCTTT
TRBJ1-2,14,-,-,TRBV4-3,CASSPGKANYGYTF,TGCGCCAGCAGCCCGGGAAAAGCTAACTATGGCTACACCTTC
TRBJ2-7,12,-,few,TRBV29-1,CSVAVRSYEQYF,TGCAGCGTTGCTGTACGCTCCTACGAGCAGTACTTC
TRBJ2-6,16,-,-,TRBV4-3,CASSQEWDSGANVLTF,TGCGCCAGCAGCCAAGAATGGGACTCTGGGGCCAACGTCCTGACTTTC
TRBJ2-5,14,-,few,TRBV10-3,CAISESSAQETQYF,TGTGCCATCAGTGAGTCGTCTGCGCAAGAGACCCAGTACTTC
TRBJ2-5,15,-,-,TRBV11-3,CASSNFGTAGETQYF,TGTGCCAGCAGCAATTTCGGGACAGCGGGGGAGACCCAGTACTTC
TRBJ2-5,16,TRBD2,few,TRBV4-3,CASSLTPGTSGETQYF,TGCGCCAGCAGCCTGACCCCAGGGACTAGCGGTGAGACCCAGTACTTC
TRBJ1-3,15,-,few,TRBV6-6,CASSDQGHSGNTIYF,TGTGCCAGCAGTGATCAAGGGCACTCTGGAAACACCATATATTTT
TRBJ2-5,17,TRBD2,few,TRBV7-2,CASSPRQGASGKETQYF,TGTGCCAGCAGCCCCCGTCAAGGGGCTAGCGGGAAAGAGACCCAGTACTTC
TRBJ1-2,11,-,few,TRBV7-9,CATLSGYGYTF,TGTGCCACCTTGAGCGGATATGGCTACACCTTC